A selection of T cell receptor beta chains follows, all from one sample in a study of cytomegalovirus exposure and HLA in healthy donors. Sequencing was performed with immunoSEQ multiplex PCR; in TCRdb, only in-frame clones are kept and a portion is missing. This table has 95,000 to 150,000 clones, about 81% appearing once. The sample comprised PBMCs. These receptors originate from a woman aged 50 to 65 in good health and CMV-seropositive. CDR3s include the opening cysteine and the closing phenylalanine or tryptophan. Each record gives: V gene, clone size, D gene, J gene, CDR3 DNA, CDR3 protein. A D gene is named only where the DNA matches it firmly. Size is stated for part of the rows, as once, few or many counts, or as a class when the clone is expanded.

V gene: TRBV6-6
clone size: -
D gene: TRBD2
J gene: TRBJ2-7
CDR3 DNA: TGTGCCAGCCACCTAGGGGAGGGAGCCTACGAGCAGTACTTC
CDR3 protein: CASHLGEGAYEQYF

V gene: TRBV18
clone size: -
D gene: TRBD1
J gene: TRBJ2-1
CDR3 DNA: TGTGCCAGCTCACTAGGGACAGGGAATGAGCAGTTCTTC
CDR3 protein: CASSLGTGNEQFF

V gene: TRBV11-2
clone size: few
D gene: -
J gene: TRBJ2-1
CDR3 DNA: TGTGCCAGCAGCTTTTACGGTGAGCAGTTCTTC
CDR3 protein: CASSFYGEQFF

V gene: TRBV19
clone size: -
D gene: -
J gene: TRBJ1-1
CDR3 DNA: TGTGCCAGTAGTCGGCAGGGTGGGGCTATGTACACTGAAGCTTTCTTT
CDR3 protein: CASSRQGGAMYTEAFF

V gene: TRBV7-2
clone size: -
D gene: -
J gene: TRBJ2-7
CDR3 DNA: TGTGCCAGCAGCTTATGGTGGGGGGGCCAGTACGAGCAGTACTTC
CDR3 protein: CASSLWWGGQYEQYF

V gene: TRBV18
clone size: -
D gene: TRBD1
J gene: TRBJ2-7
CDR3 DNA: TGTGCCAGCTCAGAGTCCCCGGGACAGGCACTACGAGGGCAGTACTTC
CDR3 protein: CASSESPGQALRGQYF

V gene: TRBV6-6
clone size: few
D gene: -
J gene: TRBJ2-1
CDR3 DNA: TGTGCCAGCAGTGAGAGGGCCCTGGGCAATGAGCAGTTCTTC
CDR3 protein: CASSERALGNEQFF

V gene: TRBV10-3
clone size: -
D gene: TRBD1
J gene: TRBJ1-2
CDR3 DNA: TGTGCCATCAGTGCACAGGGGAACTATGGCTACACCTTC
CDR3 protein: CAISAQGNYGYTF

V gene: TRBV5-6
clone size: -
D gene: TRBD2
J gene: TRBJ2-3
CDR3 DNA: TGTGCCAGCAGCAATAGCGGGGGGGCGGGAGATACGCAGTATTTT
CDR3 protein: CASSNSGGAGDTQYF

V gene: TRBV18
clone size: -
D gene: -
J gene: TRBJ1-4
CDR3 DNA: TGTGCCAGCTCACCACCCACAGTTGAAAAACTGTTTTTT
CDR3 protein: CASSPPTVEKLFF

V gene: TRBV19
clone size: -
D gene: TRBD1
J gene: TRBJ1-5
CDR3 DNA: TGTGCCAGTAGTCCGATGACAGGGGGCAGCAATCAGCCCCAGCATTTT
CDR3 protein: CASSPMTGGSNQPQHF

V gene: TRBV6-5
clone size: -
D gene: -
J gene: TRBJ2-6
CDR3 DNA: TGTGCCAGCAGTTATTCCCTGCAGGCTGGGGCCAACGTCCTGACTTTC
CDR3 protein: CASSYSLQAGANVLTF

V gene: TRBV4-2
clone size: -
D gene: -
J gene: TRBJ2-1
CDR3 DNA: TGTGCCAGCAGCCATCGTCGGACAGACTACAATGAGCAGTTCTTC
CDR3 protein: CASSHRRTDYNEQFF

V gene: TRBV6-1
clone size: -
D gene: -
J gene: TRBJ2-7
CDR3 DNA: TGTGCCAGCAGTGGCCAGGGGGGATCCTACGAGCAGTACTTC
CDR3 protein: CASSGQGGSYEQYF

V gene: TRBV7-2
clone size: -
D gene: TRBD2
J gene: TRBJ2-7
CDR3 DNA: TGTGCCAGCAGCTCGTCTAGCGGGAGGCCTTACGAGCAGTACTTC
CDR3 protein: CASSSSSGRPYEQYF

V gene: TRBV27
clone size: few
D gene: -
J gene: TRBJ1-6
CDR3 DNA: TGTGCCAGTACATCTCCCGGACTGATAAATTCACCCCTCCACTTT
CDR3 protein: CASTSPGLINSPLHF

V gene: TRBV25-1
clone size: -
D gene: -
J gene: TRBJ1-2
CDR3 DNA: TGTGCCAGCAGCCGGCCGGGGGACCCTTCCTTCTATGGCTACACCTTC
CDR3 protein: CASSRPGDPSFYGYTF

V gene: TRBV14
clone size: -
D gene: TRBD1
J gene: TRBJ1-4
CDR3 DNA: TGTGCCAGCAGCCGGTTCGCGGGACAGTTAGGAAAACTGTTTTTT
CDR3 protein: CASSRFAGQLGKLFF

V gene: TRBV2
clone size: -
D gene: TRBD2
J gene: TRBJ2-1
CDR3 DNA: TGTGCCAGCACAACTAGCGGGATGGATGAGCAGTTCTTC
CDR3 protein: CASTTSGMDEQFF

V gene: TRBV11-1
clone size: -
D gene: TRBD1
J gene: TRBJ1-2
CDR3 DNA: TGTGCCAGCAGCCACGGACAGGGATTCGTTAACTATGGCTACACCTTC
CDR3 protein: CASSHGQGFVNYGYTF

V gene: TRBV5-1
clone size: -
D gene: TRBD2
J gene: TRBJ2-2
CDR3 DNA: TGCGCCAGCAGCTTGTGGGGACTAGCGGGGGTCAACACCGGGGAGCTGTTTTTT
CDR3 protein: CASSLWGLAGVNTGELFF

V gene: TRBV7-6
clone size: -
D gene: TRBD1
J gene: TRBJ1-6
CDR3 DNA: TGTGCCATCCCGGGACAGCTCTATAATTCACCCCTCCACTTT
CDR3 protein: CAIPGQLYNSPLHF

V gene: TRBV5-1
clone size: -
D gene: -
J gene: TRBJ1-1
CDR3 DNA: TGCGCCAGCAGCTTCGCCAGGGGCGGCACTGAAGCTTTCTTT
CDR3 protein: CASSFARGGTEAFF

V gene: TRBV7-9
clone size: few
D gene: TRBD2
J gene: TRBJ2-2
CDR3 DNA: TGTGCCAGCAGCACTAGCGGGAGGGGGGCCACCGGGGAGCTGTTTTTT
CDR3 protein: CASSTSGRGATGELFF

V gene: TRBV19
clone size: -
D gene: -
J gene: TRBJ1-2
CDR3 DNA: TGTGCCAGCACTAACAGGGTCAACTATGGCTACACCTTC
CDR3 protein: CASTNRVNYGYTF

V gene: TRBV11-3
clone size: -
D gene: -
J gene: TRBJ1-5
CDR3 DNA: TGTGCCAGCAGCCATTCCGCGGGGGATCAATCGCAGCCCCAGCATTTT
CDR3 protein: CASSHSAGDQSQPQHF

V gene: TRBV2
clone size: -
D gene: TRBD1
J gene: TRBJ1-2
CDR3 DNA: TGTGCCAGCAGCATGACAGGGGCTGGTGGCTACACCTTC
CDR3 protein: CASSMTGAGGYTF

V gene: TRBV29-1
clone size: -
D gene: TRBD1
J gene: TRBJ1-5
CDR3 DNA: TGCAGCGTCGCGGGACAGGGGGCTAGTCAGCCCCAGCATTTT
CDR3 protein: CSVAGQGASQPQHF

V gene: TRBV20-1
clone size: once
D gene: TRBD1
J gene: TRBJ1-1
CDR3 DNA: TGCAGTCACAGGGGGCTTGGGGAAGCTTTCTTT
CDR3 protein: CSHRGLGEAFF

V gene: TRBV15
clone size: few
D gene: TRBD1
J gene: TRBJ2-5
CDR3 DNA: TGTGCCACCAGTCAGACAGGGGGCGCAGTAGTTTCCCAGTACTTC
CDR3 protein: CATSQTGGAVVSQYF

V gene: TRBV15
clone size: -
D gene: -
J gene: TRBJ2-1
CDR3 DNA: TGTGCCACCAGGACGGTGGGGGCCCGCTACAATGAGCAGTTCTTC
CDR3 protein: CATRTVGARYNEQFF

V gene: TRBV30
clone size: few
D gene: TRBD1
J gene: TRBJ1-1
CDR3 DNA: TGTGCCTGGAGTGATTACAGGGGGTTTATGAACACTGAAGCTTTCTTT
CDR3 protein: CAWSDYRGFMNTEAFF

V gene: TRBV6-1
clone size: -
D gene: TRBD1
J gene: TRBJ1-6
CDR3 DNA: TGTGCCAGCATCCCGGGACAGGGGTTCGAGGGGCTCCACTTT
CDR3 protein: CASIPGQGFEGLHF

V gene: TRBV2
clone size: -
D gene: TRBD2
J gene: TRBJ2-7
CDR3 DNA: TGTGCCAGCAGTAGACTAGCGGGGGCCTCCTACGAGCAGTACTTC
CDR3 protein: CASSRLAGASYEQYF

V gene: TRBV7-3
clone size: -
D gene: -
J gene: TRBJ2-7
CDR3 DNA: TGTGCCAGCAGCCCCCAGCCGGGTTCCGCGTACGAGCAGTACTTC
CDR3 protein: CASSPQPGSAYEQYF

V gene: TRBV11-3
clone size: once
D gene: TRBD2
J gene: TRBJ2-5
CDR3 DNA: TGTGCCAGCAGCCCACGGACTAGCGGGGAGACCCAGTACTTC
CDR3 protein: CASSPRTSGETQYF

V gene: TRBV19
clone size: -
D gene: -
J gene: TRBJ1-1
CDR3 DNA: TGTGCCAGTTCCCGCGGCAGTTTGAACACTGAAGCTTTCTTT
CDR3 protein: CASSRGSLNTEAFF

V gene: TRBV5-6
clone size: -
D gene: TRBD1
J gene: TRBJ1-1
CDR3 DNA: TGTGCCAGCAGCAAGTCGGACAGGACTACTGAAGCTTTCTTT
CDR3 protein: CASSKSDRTTEAFF

V gene: TRBV10-3
clone size: -
D gene: -
J gene: TRBJ1-1
CDR3 DNA: TGTGCCATCAAGGGAGACCTGAACACTGAAGCTTTCTTT
CDR3 protein: CAIKGDLNTEAFF

V gene: TRBV13
clone size: -
D gene: TRBD2
J gene: TRBJ2-7
CDR3 DNA: TGTGCCAGCAGCTTAGCTCTAGCGGGAGGGGACGAGCAGTACTTC
CDR3 protein: CASSLALAGGDEQYF

V gene: TRBV29-1
clone size: -
D gene: TRBD2
J gene: TRBJ2-1
CDR3 DNA: TGCAGCGTTGAGGCGGGAGGGCCCTACAATGAGCAGTTCTTC
CDR3 protein: CSVEAGGPYNEQFF

V gene: TRBV7-3
clone size: -
D gene: TRBD1
J gene: TRBJ2-7
CDR3 DNA: TGTGCCAGCAGCTTAGGACAGGGACGGGAGCAGTACTTC
CDR3 protein: CASSLGQGREQYF

V gene: TRBV2
clone size: -
D gene: TRBD2
J gene: TRBJ2-5
CDR3 DNA: TGTGCCAGCACCAGGACTAGCGGGAGAGGGGGGGAGACCCAGTACTTC
CDR3 protein: CASTRTSGRGGETQYF

V gene: TRBV5-1
clone size: -
D gene: -
J gene: TRBJ2-2
CDR3 DNA: TGCGCCAGCAGCTCTGGGCGCGGCCGGGGGAACACCGGGGAGCTGTTTTTT
CDR3 protein: CASSSGRGRGNTGELFF

V gene: TRBV29-1
clone size: -
D gene: TRBD1
J gene: TRBJ1-2
CDR3 DNA: TGCAGCGTTGAAGTAGGGGGCCCTAACTATGGCTACACCTTC
CDR3 protein: CSVEVGGPNYGYTF